The 9 T cell receptor beta chains below all came from one sample that was sequenced in a study of cytomegalovirus exposure and HLA in healthy donors. Produced via immunoSEQ multiplex PCR; TCRdb's table is partial and in-frame only. The sample shows around 230,000 clones, approximately 83% of them seen only once. Input material: PBMCs. These receptor sequences come from a woman under 40 in good health and CMV-seropositive.

CDR3 bases: TGTGCCAGCAGTCTAAACCAAGAGACCCAGTACTTC. Encoded protein: CASSLNQETQYF. V gene TRBV6-1 combines with J gene TRBJ2-5; no clear D. The CDR3 totals 12 residues. Germline CDR1 MNHNS, CDR2 SASEGT. Between the trimmed V and J ends, which lost 5 bases and 0 bases, there was a span of 4 bases.

The CDR3 here is CASSVGQSYEQYF. The DNA of the CDR3 is TGTGCCAGCAGCGTAGGACAGTCCTACGAGCAGTACTTC. The chain uses TRBV9 and TRBJ2-7; a weak D match, TRBD1 (5 bases). V was pared by 0 bases and J by 1 base, with 5 bases between. The germline CDR1 and CDR2 sequences are SGDLS and YYNGEE. The CDR3 is 13 amino acids.

For this clone: An end of the junction differs from the germline gene, which may be a read error. The rearrangement joins TRBV11-2 to TRBJ2-3; no clear D. The CDR3 totals 14 residues. The germline V gene has CDR1 SGHAT and CDR2 FQNNGV. Here the CDR3 DNA reads TGTGCCAGCAGCATAGAGTATAGCACAGATACGCAGTATTTT. As protein: CASSIEYSTDTQYF.

The chain is built from TRBV28 and TRBJ2-7; D gene uncertain. Per the germline V gene, CDR1 is MDHEN and CDR2 is SYDVKM. This CDR3 has 14 amino acids. Trimming took 6 bases from V and 0 from J, leaving 12 bases between them. The CDR3 DNA reads as TGTGCCAGCAGCCTATTGCCCTACTCCTACGAGCAGTACTTC. Its translation: CASSLLPYSYEQYF.

This chain links TRBV7-9 with TRBJ2-1; D might be TRBD2 (5 bases). CDR1 is SEHNR and CDR2 is FQNEAQ in the germline V gene (reference sequence). Between the trimmed V and J ends, which lost 5 bases and 5 bases, there was a span of 16 bases. The CDR3 is 15 residues long. The CDR3 is CASSPQRGYNNEQFF. DNA for the CDR3: TGTGCCAGCAGCCCCCAACGGGGATATAACAATGAGCAGTTCTTC.

The chain employs TRBV6-1 and TRBJ2-2; 7 positions agree with TRBD2. Germline assignment: CDR1 MNHNS and CDR2 SASEGT. CDR3 length: 17 amino acids. V lost 3 bases and J lost 0; bases outside the gene matches: 7. This CDR3 is CASSDLTGGTNTGELFF. As DNA, the CDR3 is TGTGCCAGCAGTGACCTTACGGGGGGAACGAACACCGGGGAGCTGTTTTTT.

This clone appeared a few times. The genes are TRBV7-3 and TRBJ1-4; 8 nucleotides align to TRBD1. The CDR3 is 13 residues long. Germline-derived CDR1 and CDR2 are SGHTA and FQGTGA. Trimming removed 11 bases from V and 3 bases from J; junction bases left unmatched: 5. The chain's CDR3 is CAGTGGSNEKLFF. The CDR3 DNA reads TGTGCCGGAACAGGGGGGTCTAATGAAAAACTGTTTTTT. Complete variable domain (other parts from reference TRBV7-3 and TRBJ1-4): GAGVSQTPSNKVTEKGKYVELRCDPISGHTALYWYRQSLGQGPEFLIYFQGTGAADDSGLPNDRFFAVRPEGSVSTLKIQRTERGDSAVYLCAGTGGSNEKLFFGSGTQLSVL.

The V gene is TRBV6-1, the J gene TRBJ1-5; TRBD1 is a possible D gene (5 bases). Germline CDR1 MNHNS, CDR2 SASEGT. Trimming removed 1 base at V and 7 bases at J, with 17 bases between. CDR3 size: 16 residues. CDR3 sequence: CASSEVGGGAGQPQHF. The CDR3 nucleotides are TGTGCCAGCAGTGAAGTGGGGGGAGGGGCCGGGCAGCCCCAGCATTTT.

The genes are TRBV6-5 and TRBJ2-1, with TRBD2 matching 8 bases. Unmatched junction bases numbered 3, after V lost 0 bases and J lost 5 bases. Per germline, CDR1 MNHEY and CDR2 SVGAGI. The CDR3 runs 15 residues. The CDR3 loop reads CASSYSRTSNNEQFF. The CDR3 DNA is TGTGCCAGCAGTTACTCCCGGACTAGCAACAATGAGCAGTTCTTC.